This T cell receptor (beta chain) came from a study of CD8 T cells in Susac syndrome. General study results and limits: The study admitted that it had a relatively small number of individuals in its TCR sequencing and HLA analysis.

Per germline, CDR1 SGHVS and CDR2 FNYEAQ. Trimming removed 3 bases at V and 6 bases at J, with 21 bases between. This CDR3 is 16 amino acids long. Points on this clonotype: Its antigen is not known.

RNA totalling 0.5 to 1 ug underwent reverse transcription with random hexamers. Amplification of the TCR beta CDR3 was carried out by immunoSEQ multiplex PCR, which spanned a total of 54 Vbeta and 13 Jbeta segments. A single record per CDR3 protein comes from TCRdb applying MiXCR to the immunoSEQ multiplex PCR reads. The sample includes about 180,000 distinct CDR3 sequences, 85% to 95% seen only once; the top ten take 0.15% to 0.2%. Negative isolation yielded CD8+ and CD4+ T cells; FACS enriched TEMRA cells. This chain links TRBV7-6 with TRBJ2-7, with D possibly matching TRBD2 (5 bases). The source material was CD8+ T cells from PBMCs. The receptor was derived from a human donor with multiple sclerosis. The CDR3 sequence: CASSFGPLRGMGEQYF. The CDR3 DNA follows: TGTGCCAGCAGCTTTGGTCCTTTACGGGGAATGGGCGAGCAGTACTTC.